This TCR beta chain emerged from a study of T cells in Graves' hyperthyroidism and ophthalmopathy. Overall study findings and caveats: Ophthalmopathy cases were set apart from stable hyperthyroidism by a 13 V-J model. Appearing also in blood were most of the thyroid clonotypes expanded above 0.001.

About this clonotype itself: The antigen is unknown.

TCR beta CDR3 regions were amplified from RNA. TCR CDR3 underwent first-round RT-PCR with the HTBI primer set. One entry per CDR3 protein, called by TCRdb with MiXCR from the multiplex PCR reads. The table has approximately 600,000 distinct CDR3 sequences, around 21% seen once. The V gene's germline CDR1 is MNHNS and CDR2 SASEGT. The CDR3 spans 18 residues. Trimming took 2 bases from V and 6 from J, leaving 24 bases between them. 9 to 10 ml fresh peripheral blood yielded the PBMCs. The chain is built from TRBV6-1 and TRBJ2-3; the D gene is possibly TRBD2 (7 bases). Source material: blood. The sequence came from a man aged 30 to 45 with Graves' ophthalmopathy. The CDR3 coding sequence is TGTGCCAGCAGTGAACCCCCAGGAACGGGAGGACAGCGGGATACGCAGTATTTT. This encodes CASSEPPGTGGQRDTQYF.